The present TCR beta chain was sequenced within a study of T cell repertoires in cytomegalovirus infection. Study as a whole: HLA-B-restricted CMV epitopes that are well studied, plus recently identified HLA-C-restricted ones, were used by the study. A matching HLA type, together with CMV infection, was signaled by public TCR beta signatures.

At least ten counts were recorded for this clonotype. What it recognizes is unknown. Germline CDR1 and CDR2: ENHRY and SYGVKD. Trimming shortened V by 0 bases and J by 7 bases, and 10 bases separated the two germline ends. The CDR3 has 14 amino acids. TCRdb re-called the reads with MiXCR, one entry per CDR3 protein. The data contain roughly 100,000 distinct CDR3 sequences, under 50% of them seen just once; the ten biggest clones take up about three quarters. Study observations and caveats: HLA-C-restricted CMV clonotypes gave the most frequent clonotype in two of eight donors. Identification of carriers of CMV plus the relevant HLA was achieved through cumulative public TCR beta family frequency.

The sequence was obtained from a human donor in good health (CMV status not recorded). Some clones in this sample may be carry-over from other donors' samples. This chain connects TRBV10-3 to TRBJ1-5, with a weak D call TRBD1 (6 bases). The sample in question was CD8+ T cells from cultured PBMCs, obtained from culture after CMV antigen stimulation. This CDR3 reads CAISESNRDQPQHF. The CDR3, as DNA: TGTGCCATCAGTGAGTCGAACAGGGACCAGCCCCAGCATTTT.